One sample yielded the 28 T cell receptor beta chains listed below, sequenced in a study of glioma-infiltrating T cells after dendritic cell vaccination. TCRdb's table, derived via immunoSEQ multiplex PCR, lists solely in-frame clones and lacks some. Among about 92,000 clones, approximately 90% were seen once, and the ten largest hold less than 20%. The specimen comprised blood, sampled before dendritic cell vaccination. The receptors were gathered from a human donor with glioblastoma.

The V call is TRBV28, the J call TRBJ2-6; 9 nucleotides match TRBD1. In germline, CDR1 is MDHEN, CDR2 SYDVKM. V trimming: 8 bases; J trimming: 10 bases; junction bases outside the gene matches: 6. The CDR3 totals 13 residues. CDR3 in amino acids: CASLTGTGNVLTF. As DNA, the CDR3 is TGTGCCAGCCTTACCGGGACAGGGAACGTCCTGACTTTC. Looking up the rest from reference TRBV28 and TRBJ2-6 gives the full variable domain: DVKVTQSSRYLVKRTGEKVFLECVQDMDHENMFWYRQDPGLGLRLIYFSYDVKMKEKGDIPEGYSVSREKKERFSLILESASTNQTSMYLCASLTGTGNVLTFGAGSRLTVL.

The chain has TRBV4-1 and TRBJ2-3, with D possibly matching TRBD1 (6 bases). The CDR3 has 16 amino acids. Deletions cut 0 bases from V and 0 bases from J, with 10 bases between. CDR1 and CDR2 (germline): MGHRA, YSYEKL. CDR3 DNA: TGCGCCAGCAGCCAAGATTTGGGGACAAGCACAGATACGCAGTATTTT. It yields the protein CASSQDLGTSTDTQYF.

This clone was seen once. J is TRBJ2-1 and V is TRBV29-1; 16 nucleotides align to TRBD2. Looked up from germline, CDR1 is SQVTM and CDR2 is ANQGSEA. The CDR3 runs to 15 residues. With 4 bases clipped from V and 10 bases from J, the junction kept 7 bases outside the gene matches. CDR3 sequence (DNA): TGCAGCGTTGCTGGGACTAGCGGGAGGGCTCGAGAGCAGTTCTTC. Amino acids: CSVAGTSGRAREQFF.

V gene TRBV7-6 combines with J gene TRBJ2-2, with 9 bases fitting TRBD2. J gave up 5 bases and V 7 bases, and 17 bases lay outside the gene matches. This CDR3 contains 18 residues. Germline V gene sequence: CDR1 SGHVS, CDR2 FNYEAQ. CDR3 bases: TGTGCCAGCAACCCCGGAGGGGCGGGAGGGCCGGGGACCGGGGAGCTGTTTTTT. It specifies CASNPGGAGGPGTGELFF.

The chain uses TRBV27 and TRBJ1-2, with D possibly matching TRBD1 (6 bases). Trimming took 3 bases from V and 2 from J, leaving 19 bases between them. CDR1 is MNHEY and CDR2 is SMNVEV in the germline V gene (reference sequence). The CDR3 is 17 amino acids. The CDR3 reads CASSLMAGTWSNYGYTF. DNA for the CDR3: TGTGCCAGCAGTTTGATGGCAGGGACATGGTCGAACTATGGCTACACCTTC.

This chain connects TRBV5-1 to TRBJ1-2; 7 positions agree with TRBD1. The V gene end was trimmed by 4 bases and the J gene end by 7 bases; junction bases not matched to a gene: 7. The length of the CDR3 is 13 residues. Germline V lookup: CDR1 SGHRS, CDR2 YFSETQ. The CDR3, as DNA: TGCGCCAGCAGCACCACAGGGGTTCCTGGCTACACCTTC. Translated, it gives CASSTTGVPGYTF.

CDR3 loop: CASSPSGPNYGYTF. CDR3 bases: TGTGCCAGCTCACCGTCAGGCCCTAACTATGGCTACACCTTC. V usage is TRBV18 and J usage is TRBJ1-2; D unresolved. The CDR3 contains 14 residues. CDR1 and CDR2 (germline): KGHSH, LQKENI. Trimming stripped 3 bases from V and 0 bases from J, with 8 bases between.

The chain combines TRBV4-2 with TRBJ2-5; 14 positions agree with TRBD2. The CDR3 spans 17 residues. The germline V gene has CDR1 LGHNA and CDR2 YNFKEQ. The J segment lost 1 base and the V segment lost 1 base, leaving 2 bases of the junction unmatched. This CDR3 is CASSQGTSGGPQETQYF. The CDR3 DNA is TGTGCCAGCAGCCAAGGGACTAGCGGGGGGCCCCAAGAGACCCAGTACTTC.

This clone was recorded only once. The rearrangement joins TRBV5-6 to TRBJ1-3, with a possible D match to TRBD1 (5 bases). Germline CDR1 is SGHDT and CDR2 is YYEEEE. V gave up 5 bases and J gave up 2 bases, with 14 bases separating them. The CDR3 runs 15 residues. CDR3: CASSRTFSPGNTIYF. The CDR3 nucleotides read TGTGCCAGCAGTCGGACATTTAGCCCTGGAAACACCATATATTTT.

This clone was found once. The rearrangement uses TRBV28 and TRBJ1-5; D possibly corresponds to TRBD1 (5 bases). V was cut by 5 bases and J by 11 bases, with 25 bases left in between. The CDR3 totals 16 residues. CDR1 and CDR2 from the germline V gene are MDHEN and SYDVKM. The DNA for the CDR3 is TGTGCCAGCAGTCGCCCGGGGGTGGATCTCGGTGGAGCCCAGCATTTT. The encoded protein is CASSRPGVDLGGAQHF.

V gene TRBV19 combines with J gene TRBJ2-2, with TRBD2 matching 7 bases. The junction had 2 bases not matched to a gene; V was cut back by 4 bases and J by 0 bases. This CDR3 contains 15 residues. The germline gives CDR1 LNHDA, CDR2 SQIVND (reference sequence). CDR3 sequence: CASSKGGANTGELFF. Here the CDR3 DNA reads TGTGCCAGTAGTAAGGGAGGGGCGAACACCGGGGAGCTGTTTTTT.

The J gene is TRBJ2-6, the V gene TRBV15; D gene unclear. This CDR3 is 14 amino acids long. The V gene's germline CDR1 is LNHNV and CDR2 YYDKDF (reference sequence). Trimming removed 4 bases from V and 0 bases from J, with 4 bases in between. The CDR3 region has the DNA TGTGCCACCAGCAAAGCCTCTGGGGCCAACGTCCTGACTTTC. Protein sequence: CATSKASGANVLTF.

CDR3 in amino acids: CASSQLGQGTDYEQYF. DNA for the CDR3: TGTGCCAGCAGCCAACTGGGGCAGGGAACGGACTACGAGCAGTACTTC. The rearrangement joins TRBV6-6 to TRBJ2-7; TRBD1 is a possible D gene (5 bases). Germline lookup yields CDR1 MNHNY and CDR2 SVGAGI (reference sequence). Trimming took 6 bases from V and 3 from J, leaving 21 bases between them. CDR3 length equals 16 residues.

The CDR3 reads CASSKGQGRAFF. The DNA of the CDR3 is TGTGCCAGCAGTAAAGGACAGGGTAGGGCTTTCTTT. The V gene is TRBV28, the J gene TRBJ1-1; 8 nucleotides agree with TRBD1. The CDR3 is 12 amino acids. CDR1 and CDR2 from the germline V gene are MDHEN and SYDVKM. The V gene end was trimmed by 5 bases and the J gene end by 11 bases; junction bases not matched to a gene: 7.

In its sample, this clone was seen once. V usage is TRBV4-1 and J usage is TRBJ2-2; 7 bases agree with TRBD1. The junction had 7 bases not matched to a gene; V was cut back by 3 bases and J by 0 bases. Germline values: CDR1 MGHRA, CDR2 YSYEKL. The length of the CDR3 is 17 residues. The CDR3 protein is CASSHPRDRANTGELFF. CDR3 in DNA: TGCGCCAGCAGCCACCCAAGGGACAGAGCGAACACCGGGGAGCTGTTTTTT.

The V gene is TRBV29-1, the J gene TRBJ1-5; 9 bases match TRBD1. After removal of 5 bases from V and 7 bases from J, the junction contained 3 bases not matched to a gene. The CDR3 loop spans 12 amino acids. Germline values: CDR1 SQVTM, CDR2 ANQGSEA. The CDR3 protein is CSVITGGQPQHF. The CDR3 DNA is TGCAGCGTTATCACAGGGGGCCAGCCCCAGCATTTT. The variable domain in full, completed from reference TRBV29-1 and TRBJ1-5, reads SAVISQKPSRDICQRGTSLTIQCQVDSQVTMMFWYRQQPGQSLTLIATANQGSEATYESGFVIDKFPISRPNLTFSTLTVSNMSPEDSSIYLCSVITGGQPQHFGDGTRLSIL.

This clone was counted a single time. The chain employs TRBV28 and TRBJ2-4, with D possibly being TRBD2 (6 bases). CDR3 length equals 18 residues. Germline assignment: CDR1 MDHEN and CDR2 SYDVKM. V lost 2 bases and J 3 bases, leaving 20 bases between the germline ends. CDR3 residues: CASSLRDLTRLGKNIQYF. The CDR3 bases are TGTGCCAGCAGTTTACGGGACTTAACCCGACTTGGCAAAAACATTCAGTACTTC.

V gene TRBV5-1 combines with J gene TRBJ1-2; 8 positions match TRBD1. V was clipped by 3 bases and J by 6 bases; unmatched bases: 7. The CDR3 extends over 14 amino acids. The germline CDR1 and CDR2 sequences are SGHRS and YFSETQ. The CDR3 is CASSYLTGEDGYTF. The DNA of the CDR3 is TGCGCCAGCAGCTATTTGACAGGGGAAGATGGCTACACCTTC.

The V and J genes are TRBV5-4 and TRBJ1-5, with a tentative D call TRBD1 (6 bases). This CDR3 is 18 amino acids long. The germline V gene has CDR1 SGHNT and CDR2 YYREEE (reference sequence). The V end was cut by 0 bases, the J end by 0 bases, with 16 bases between. The CDR3 region has the DNA TGTGCCAGCAGCTTGGGGGGGGGAGGACAGTCTAGCAATCAGCCCCAGCATTTT. The encoded protein is CASSLGGGGQSSNQPQHF. The complete variable domain, with remaining parts taken from reference TRBV5-4 and TRBJ1-5, reads ETGVTQSPTHLIKTRGQQVTLRCSSQSGHNTVSWYQQALGQGPQFIFQYYREEENGRGNFPPRFSGLQFPNYSSELNVNALELDDSALYLCASSLGGGGQSSNQPQHFGDGTRLSIL.

The V and J genes are TRBV5-4 and TRBJ2-7; TRBD2 agrees at 10 bases. The V gene end was trimmed by 1 base and the J gene end by 6 bases; junction bases not matched to a gene: 7. This CDR3 is 15 amino acids long. Germline loops: CDR1 SGHNT, CDR2 YYREEE (reference sequence). The DNA of the CDR3 is TGTGCCAGCAGCTTGTTAGCTAGCGGGAGACGCGAGCAGTACTTC. Encoded protein: CASSLLASGRREQYF.

Only one count was recorded for this clone. This chain joins TRBV15 and TRBJ2-7, with a weak D call TRBD2 (5 bases). Germline assignment: CDR1 LNHNV and CDR2 YYDKDF (reference sequence). Trimming stripped 1 base from V and 6 bases from J, with 13 bases between. The CDR3 spans 14 residues. CDR3 protein: CATSRVPRAGEQYF. Written as DNA, the CDR3 is TGTGCCACCAGCAGAGTACCTAGGGCGGGCGAGCAGTACTTC.

The chain joins TRBV11-2 to TRBJ1-4; 9 bases match TRBD1. V trimming: 3 bases; J trimming: 8 bases; junction bases outside the gene matches: 13. This CDR3 contains 17 residues. Germline V lookup: CDR1 SGHAT, CDR2 FQNNGV. CDR3 DNA: TGTGCCAGCAGCTTGGGGATTACAGGGGGCGTAAGGGAAAAACTGTTTTTT. Its protein product is CASSLGITGGVREKLFF.

The rearrangement uses TRBV5-6 and TRBJ2-2; perhaps TRBD2 as D (6 bases). Germline CDR1 and CDR2: SGHDT and YYEEEE. The CDR3 consists of 16 residues. Trimming left V 3 bases short and J 5 bases short, with 17 bases between. As DNA, the CDR3 is TGTGCCAGCAGCTACGGGAGCAGCCGATGGACCGGGGAGCTGTTTTTT. Translation gives CASSYGSSRWTGELFF.

V and J are TRBV12-2 and TRBJ2-7; the D call TRBD2 from the table was never checked on the DNA. TRBV12-2 is described as a pseudogene. The CDR3 contains 14 residues. CDR3 sequence: CASRFGSRTYEQYF. CDR3 bases: TGTGCAAGTCGCTTTGGGAGTAGGACCTACGAGCAGTACTTC.

This clone has a handful of counts. This chain joins TRBV6-5 and TRBJ1-2; D remains unclear. Trimming took 2 bases from V and 3 from J, leaving 10 bases between them. Germline V gives CDR1 MNHEY, CDR2 SVGAGI. The CDR3 is made up of 14 amino acids. CDR3: CASSYGQTYYGYTF. The CDR3, as DNA: TGTGCCAGCAGTTACGGTCAGACTTACTATGGCTACACCTTC.

Comments on this clone: Other nucleotide sequences from this sample produce the same CDR3. The V gene is TRBV9, the J gene TRBJ2-3; TRBD1 might be the D (5 bases). The germline V and J ends were trimmed by 0 bases and 2 bases, with 7 bases remaining between them. The CDR3 covers 14 residues. Germline V lookup: CDR1 SGDLS, CDR2 YYNGEE. The chain's CDR3 is CASSVEGATDTQYF. CDR3 coding DNA: TGTGCCAGCAGCGTAGAAGGGGCCACAGATACGCAGTATTTT.

This clone was found a few times. The V gene is TRBV7-7, the J gene TRBJ2-2; TRBD2 might be the D (5 bases). The CDR3 covers 15 residues. The germline V gene encodes CDR1 SSHAT and CDR2 FNYEAQ (reference sequence). The ends were cut back, 2 bases at V and 5 bases at J, with 12 bases in the middle. CDR3 coding DNA: TGTGCCAGCAGCTTATACAGCGGCGAGACCGGGGAGCTGTTTTTT. It specifies CASSLYSGETGELFF. The full variable domain, rest sourced from reference TRBV7-7 and TRBJ2-2, is GAGVSQSPRYKVTKRGQDVTLRCDPISSHATLYWYQQALGQGPEFLTYFNYEAQPDKSGLPSDRFSAERPEGSISTLTIQRTEQRDSAMYRCASSLYSGETGELFFGEGSRLTVL.

The chain combines TRBV2 with TRBJ2-2, with 7 positions matching TRBD1. V was clipped by 10 bases and J by 3 bases; unmatched bases: 8. CDR3 length: 14 amino acids. Germline loops: CDR1 SNHLY, CDR2 FYNNEI. In nucleotides, the CDR3 is TGTGCCACCCAGACAGGGATCCACACCGGGGAGCTGTTTTTT. It translates to CATQTGIHTGELFF.